Shown below are 5 T cell receptor beta chains from a single sample sequenced in a study of blood T cell repertoires in COVID-19 (dated by TCRdb to about 2020). The library was produced with the immunoSEQ multiplex PCR assay. TCRdb stores this immuneACCESS table with in-frame sequences only. Part of the clones is absent; in the studies checked, under half of the shortfall reflects unresolved V genes, and no reason is known for the rest. In this sample the table shows approximately 44,000 clones, more than 80% of which occur a single time. The ten top clones hold approximately 0.37% of the sample. The sample taken for sequencing was peripheral blood. The receptor set was obtained from a man aged 50 to 60 with COVID-19, enrolled during active disease.

The chain carries TRBV28 and TRBJ2-1, with D tentatively TRBD2 (7 bases). The CDR3 has 12 residues. Per the germline V gene, CDR1 is MDHEN and CDR2 is SYDVKM. V lost 5 bases to trimming and J lost 8 bases, with 10 bases between them. CDR3: CASSIGGDEQFF. The CDR3, as DNA: TGTGCCAGCAGTATAGGGGGGGATGAGCAGTTCTTC.

The rearrangement uses TRBV6-5 and TRBJ1-1, with 7 nucleotides matching TRBD1. CDR1 is MNHEY, CDR2 SVGAGI, per germline. The length of the CDR3 is 13 residues. V lost 6 bases and J lost 1; bases outside the gene matches: 2. CDR3 nucleotide sequence: TGTGCCAGCAGGGGGACAGCGAACACTGAAGCTTTCTTT. Translation: CASRGTANTEAFF.

Only one count was recorded for this clone. The rearrangement uses TRBV7-3 and TRBJ1-1, with D possibly being TRBD1 (6 bases). Looked up from germline, CDR1 is SGHTA and CDR2 is FQGTGA. The germline V and J ends were trimmed by 5 bases and 7 bases, with 14 bases remaining between them. This CDR3 spans 13 amino acids. The CDR3 region is CASSLEEQGEAFF. As DNA, the CDR3 is TGTGCCAGCAGCCTGGAGGAACAGGGTGAAGCTTTCTTT.

The genes are TRBV7-9 and TRBJ2-7, with D tentatively TRBD2 (5 bases). Trimming pared 5 bases from V and 0 bases from J, leaving 11 bases between. Germline V gene lookup returns CDR1 SEHNR and CDR2 FQNEAQ (reference sequence). CDR3 length: 14 residues. CDR3 in DNA: TGTGCCAGCAGCCGACTACTGGGCTCCTACGAGCAGTACTTC. Its translation is CASSRLLGSYEQYF.

The rearrangement links TRBV24-1 to TRBJ2-1; TRBD2 matches 12 bases. From germline, CDR1 is KGHDR and CDR2 SFDVKD. The CDR3 covers 16 residues. J gave up 4 bases and V 1 base, and 1 base lay outside the gene matches. CDR3: CATSDFGTSGYNEQFF. CDR3 DNA: TGTGCCACCAGTGATTTCGGGACTAGCGGGTACAATGAGCAGTTCTTC.